The present TCR beta chain was sequenced within a study of vaccination and CD4 T cells after COVID-19. Study as a whole: Between diagnosis and the drawing of post-COVID samples lay a median around 100 days (range 35 to 161).

Findings and caveats of the study: Recorded median SARS-CoV-2-reactive clonotype numbers increased from approximately 21 to 40 without reaching significance. Early timepoints after natural infection were not analyzed in these convalescent patients.

Researchers used the Oncomine TCR Beta short-read assay to sequence DNA from cultured CD4+ T cells. The authors extracted genomic DNA from cultured CD4+ T cells. TCRdb fed the PCR reads into MiXCR, producing one record per CDR3 protein. The sample yields 10,000 to 12,000 distinct CDR3 sequences, almost 65% seen once. The V end was cut by 1 base, the J end by 7 bases, with 16 bases between. Germline V gene sequence: CDR1 SGHTA, CDR2 FQGNSA. This CDR3 region has 15 residues. The treatment here: roughly 10-day PBMC culture with coronavirus spike peptide pools or control peptides (ViraFEST assay). Remarks on this clonotype: Its antigen is unknown.

Sequenced material: CD4+ T cells from blood, cultured in vitro. This chain joins TRBV7-2 and TRBJ1-2, with D perhaps TRBD1 (6 bases). The TCR originated in a human donor who had recovered from COVID-19. This CDR3 is CASSLVETGVSGYTF. CDR3 nucleotides: TGTGCCAGCAGCTTAGTGGAGACAGGAGTAAGTGGCTACACCTTC.